This T cell receptor beta chain was recorded in a study of T cell responses to AZD1222 COVID-19 vaccine (TCRdb year 2021). Broadly, across the study: AZD1222 recipients whose second dose came at about 4 weeks and those whose second dose came at about 12 weeks were combined into one group, since spike-specific TCR depth and breadth did not differ between the two schedules. Trial participants were enrolled into age subgroups of 18-55, 56-69 and 70-plus years, which contained around 140, 26 and 57 TCR-sequenced participants, respectively. TCR sequencing was performed for approximately 240 trial participants, of whom about 200 were given two doses of AZD1222 and around 25 were given two doses of MenACWY control vaccine.

General study outcomes and caveats: The whole spike protein was spanned by vaccine-associated CD4 TCRs, and dominant responses were seen in regions 160-218 and 743-854. Epitopes outside the regions mutated in the B.1.351 and B.1.1.7 variants were reportedly recognized by nearly half of the unique spike-specific TCRs. The 56-69-year group was small, and its depth increase did not reach significance, likely because of low power. A significant rise in spike-specific TCR breadth and depth was observed after two AZD1222 doses relative to day 0 and relative to MenACWY recipients. Participants were mostly white British, with more females than males. The authors suggested clonal diversity may have been underestimated. Conclusions about previously exposed vaccinees are limited because only five to seven AZD1222 recipients were SARS-CoV-2 seropositive at baseline. No day 14 peak-response samples were available, so repertoires were characterized only after the peak T cell response.

The CDR3 regions of human TCRbeta chains were analyzed by immunosequencing. Regarding the original processing steps: Repertoire TCRs were matched against a reference library of SARS-CoV-2-specific TCRs generated with the MIRA antigen-specificity platform. Breadth was defined as the fraction of unique TCRs that were SARS-CoV-2-associated. Depth was defined as the fraction of total T cells that were SARS-CoV-2-associated. Using the MIRA data, every spike-specific TCR was mapped to the spike region that the TCR reacted to and assigned to either a CD4 or a CD8 class. Log10-transformed breadth and depth values were compared by one-way ANOVA with Sidak's multiple comparisons tests. In its TCRdb copy, this immuneACCESS table keeps in-frame sequences only and misses some clones. Where compared with another copy, unresolved V genes explain less than half of these, and the others have no known cause. For V, J and clone size, that table is used; D and trimming come from the DNA. This sample is represented by about 120,000 clones; 80% to 90% of them were singletons. The ten most abundant clones make up just under 9.5% of the sample.

Trimming removed 3 bases from V and 4 bases from J, leaving 12 bases between the germline ends. Including cysteine and phenylalanine, the CDR3 has 14 amino acids. Only the CDR3 portion is preserved as DNA: 42 bases, with reading frame beginning at the first base. Taken from the germline V gene (reference sequence), the CDR1 and CDR2 loops are LNHDA and SQIVND. Worth noting for this clone: There is no known antigen for this receptor. No per-base quality is available; no much larger clone lies one base away.

This specimen's time point label, per the study, means: baseline before first vaccination. Vaccinee samples came from UK trials COV001 and COV002, including a single-blind randomized controlled phase 2/3 trial of AZD1222 (ChAdOx1 nCoV-19) in healthy adults. For TCRbeta chain sequencing, PBMC samples were collected from trial participants at day 0 and at day 28 after the second dose. This specimen was peripheral blood, taken on day 0 of AZD1222 vaccination. The chain couples TRBV19 to TRBJ1-2; there is no confident call for the D gene. The TCR originated in an adult in good health. The DNA is TGTGCCAGTAGTATCGGACCGACGATCTATGGCTACACCTTC. Translated, this gives CASSIGPTIYGYTF.